This T cell receptor beta chain was retrieved from a study of control samples from healthy donors and cancer patients. Produced via immunoSEQ multiplex PCR; TCRdb's table is partial and in-frame only. The sample has approximately 170,000 clones, 91% seen once. The germline V gene has CDR1 LNHDA and CDR2 SQIVND (reference sequence). The CDR3 loop spans 15 amino acids. The V end lost 5 bases, the J end lost 3 bases, and 14 bases lay between the germline ends. Sequencing was carried out using blood. The V and J genes are TRBV19 and TRBJ1-5; weak D call: TRBD1 (6 bases). This clonotype was sampled from a woman aged 25-40 years in good health. As DNA, the CDR3 is TGTGCCAGTAGTCTGCGGGGGGCGGTCAATCAGCCCCAGCATTTT. Translated, it gives CASSLRGAVNQPQHF.